This T cell receptor beta chain was recorded in a study of OX40 agonist ivuxolimab in advanced cancers. Study at large: One patient with hepatocellular carcinoma and two with cutaneous melanoma, three in all, had partial responses. Study-level points and caveats: Normalized T-cell clonal expansion was also low in some nonresponders.

Remarks on this clone: Antigen unknown.

The germline V gene encodes CDR1 SGHAT and CDR2 FQNNGV. The ends lost 5 bases at V and 8 bases at J; junction bases unmatched: 10. This CDR3 has 15 amino acids. TCRdb's table, derived via immunoSEQ multiplex PCR, lists solely in-frame clones and lacks some. The table shows roughly 71,000 clones, with approximately 80% occurring only once. This clonotype was sampled from an adult with an advanced solid tumor such as melanoma, head and neck, liver or kidney cancer. This sample comprised CD4+ or CD8+ T cells sorted from blood, obtained in a trial of the OX40 agonist ivuxolimab. The chain uses TRBV11-2 and TRBJ2-5; TRBD2 matches at 11 bases. CDR3 amino acids: CASSQGLAASGTQYF. The CDR3 DNA follows: TGTGCCAGCAGCCAGGGACTAGCGGCCTCGGGAACCCAGTACTTC.